Each of the 19 T cell receptor beta chains below was sequenced from the same sample in a study of shared clonotypes between healthy human individuals. Sequenced by immunoSEQ multiplex PCR; TCRdb stores in-frame clones only, minus some. Found here are some 1 million clones, roughly 80% of them singletons; the top ten hold less than 1.5%. Specimen: memory CD4+ T cells sorted from blood. Subset here: CD45RA-negative fraction. Source of these receptors: a man between 18 and 35 years old in good health.

The CDR3 sequence is CASSYTSGRDRQYF. CDR3 DNA: TGTGCCAGCAGCTATACTAGCGGGAGGGACCGGCAGTACTTC. The gene calls are TRBV6-6 and TRBJ2-7; 13 nucleotides align to TRBD2. Germline loops: CDR1 MNHNY, CDR2 SVGAGI (reference sequence). The V segment lost 6 bases and the J segment 9 bases; nucleotides outside the gene matches: 8. This CDR3 contains 14 residues.

The V call is TRBV6-1, the J call TRBJ1-1; TRBD1 agrees at 8 bases. This CDR3 has 13 residues. The ends lost 9 bases at V and 4 bases at J; junction bases unmatched: 7. Germline CDR1 is MNHNS and CDR2 is SASEGT. CDR3 protein: CASRDRGGTEAFF. CDR3 sequence (DNA): TGTGCCAGTCGAGACAGGGGAGGCACTGAAGCTTTCTTT.

The chain uses TRBV6-1 and TRBJ2-7; D gene ambiguous. The V gene's germline CDR1 is MNHNS and CDR2 SASEGT. This CDR3 has 14 amino acids. The V and J ends lost 1 base and 3 bases respectively, with 10 bases between them. CDR3 bases: TGTGCCAGCAGTGAAGGACCTGGGCTCTACGAGCAGTACTTC. Its protein product is CASSEGPGLYEQYF.

Comment on this clone: This may be a read error: a much more frequent sequence differs by one nucleotide. The rearrangement uses TRBV30 and TRBJ2-1; D possibly matches TRBD1 or TRBD2 (5 bases each). Per germline, CDR1 GTSNPN and CDR2 SVGIG (reference sequence). The ends were cut back, 1 base at V and 6 bases at J, with 16 bases in the middle. The CDR3 loop spans 15 amino acids. CDR3 coding DNA: TGTGCCTGGAGTGGCTGGGGGTCAGGGCGCAATGAGCAGTTCTTC. It codes for CAWSGWGSGRNEQFF.

The CDR3: CASSPDGGDSNQPQHF. The DNA of the CDR3 is TGTGCCAGCAGCCCAGACGGCGGCGATAGCAATCAGCCCCAGCATTTT. This sequence joins TRBV5-6 and TRBJ1-5, with D unresolved. V lost 4 bases to trimming and J lost 0 bases, with 14 bases between them. Germline V lookup: CDR1 SGHDT, CDR2 YYEEEE. The CDR3 is 16 amino acids.

This clone was recorded once. J is TRBJ2-7 and V is TRBV6-1; TRBD1 is a possible D gene (5 bases). The CDR3 has 11 amino acids. Trimming pared 6 bases from V and 4 bases from J, leaving 7 bases between. The germline CDR1 and CDR2 sequences are MNHNS and SASEGT. As DNA, the CDR3 is TGTGCCAGCAGGGACAAATACGAGCAGTACTTC. Translation: CASRDKYEQYF.

V usage is TRBV6-1 and J usage is TRBJ2-7, with D possibly being TRBD1 or TRBD2 (5 bases each). V was cut by 0 bases and J by 6 bases, with 12 bases left in between. Germline V gene data show CDR1 as MNHNS and CDR2 as SASEGT. The CDR3 loop spans 14 amino acids. Written as DNA, the CDR3 is TGTGCCAGCAGTGAAGCGTCGATGGGGACCGAGCAGTACTTC. Its translation is CASSEASMGTEQYF.

The chain couples TRBV9 to TRBJ2-3, with D possibly TRBD2 on 5 matching bases. The CDR3 is 14 amino acids. Germline lookup yields CDR1 SGDLS and CDR2 YYNGEE. V lost 0 bases, J lost 5 bases, and 10 bases lay in between. DNA for the CDR3: TGTGCCAGCAGCGTAGACCTAGCAAGAGATACGCAGTATTTT. Protein: CASSVDLARDTQYF.

This clone has ten or more counts. The chain joins TRBV4-1 to TRBJ1-2; the match to TRBD1 covers 9 bases. The germline CDR1 and CDR2 sequences are MGHRA and YSYEKL. The ends lost 1 base at V and 8 bases at J; junction bases unmatched: 5. This CDR3 is 14 amino acids long. Here the CDR3 DNA reads TGCGCCAGCAGCCAAGGTGAACAGGGGGCCGGCTACACCTTC. Its protein is CASSQGEQGAGYTF.

The V gene is TRBV5-1, the J gene TRBJ2-5, with D unresolved. Deletions cut 2 bases from V and 3 bases from J, with 14 bases between. Looked up from germline, CDR1 is SGHRS and CDR2 is YFSETQ. This CDR3 has 15 residues. This CDR3 reads CASSLLGALKETQYF. The CDR3 bases are TGCGCCAGCAGCTTACTCGGCGCCTTAAAAGAGACCCAGTACTTC.

The J gene is TRBJ1-3, the V gene TRBV5-1, with D perhaps TRBD1 (5 bases). The CDR3 is made up of 15 amino acids. CDR1 and CDR2 (germline): SGHRS, YFSETQ. V dropped 2 bases and J dropped 4 bases, with 13 bases sitting between them. CDR3 bases: TGCGCCAGCAGCTTCGGCGGGGACGCGGGAAACACCATATATTTT. Translated: CASSFGGDAGNTIYF.

This clone was counted a few times. This chain uses TRBV20-1 with TRBJ2-3; D is ambiguous. This CDR3 is built from 10 residues. Germline assignment: CDR1 DFQATT and CDR2 SNEGSKA (reference sequence). Here the CDR3 reads CSPVKDTQYF. CDR3 coding DNA: TGCAGCCCCGTGAAAGATACGCAGTATTTT.

This rearrangement joins TRBV9 to TRBJ2-3, with 14 bases identical to TRBD2. CDR3 length: 18 amino acids. After removal of 4 bases from V and 3 bases from J, the junction contained 10 bases not matched to a gene. Germline lookup yields CDR1 SGDLS and CDR2 YYNGEE. CDR3 bases: TGTGCCAGCAGCCCCGGGACTAGCGGGGGTTCGGGAACAGATACGCAGTATTTT. Its translation: CASSPGTSGGSGTDTQYF.

As for this clone: Other nucleotide sequences in the sample specify the same CDR3. The genes are TRBV27 and TRBJ1-1; a weak D match, TRBD1 (5 bases). The length of the CDR3 is 13 residues. The germline V gene has CDR1 MNHEY and CDR2 SMNVEV (reference sequence). Trimming took off 5 bases at V and 5 bases at J, with 12 bases between the two ends. In DNA form, the CDR3 reads TGTGCCAGCAGTCTGCAGGGTAGAACTGAAGCTTTCTTT. It codes for CASSLQGRTEAFF.

The chain couples TRBV18 to TRBJ1-1; 7 bases fit TRBD1. The junction had 9 bases not matched to a gene; V was cut back by 2 bases and J by 6 bases. The CDR3 totals 15 residues. Looked up from germline, CDR1 is KGHSH and CDR2 is LQKENI. CDR3 nucleotide sequence: TGTGCCAGCTCACCAGCGACAGGGAGATACCCTGAAGCTTTCTTT. Protein product: CASSPATGRYPEAFF. The whole variable domain, remainder taken from reference TRBV18 and TRBJ1-1, is NAGVMQNPRHLVRRRGQEARLRCSPMKGHSHVYWYRQLPEEGLKFMVYLQKENIIDESGMPKERFSAEFPKEGPSILRIQQVVRGDSAAYFCASSPATGRYPEAFFGQGTRLTVV.

This clone was observed once. This chain links TRBV6-5 with TRBJ1-6; 8 bases align to TRBD1. Germline CDR1 and CDR2: MNHEY and SVGAGI. With V trimmed by 4 bases and J by 4 bases, 6 bases remained unmatched. The CDR3 has 16 amino acids. Written as DNA, the CDR3 is TGTGCCAGCAGTTTTGGACAGGGCGCATATAATTCACCCCTCCACTTT. Its protein is CASSFGQGAYNSPLHF.

The rearrangement joins TRBV10-2 to TRBJ1-2; 8 bases agree with TRBD1. CDR1 and CDR2 (germline): WSHSY, SAAADI. The junction had 4 bases not matched to a gene; V was cut back by 6 bases and J by 4 bases. The CDR3 consists of 13 residues. The CDR3 reads CASSPTGGYGYTF. The DNA of the CDR3 is TGCGCCAGCAGCCCAACAGGGGGCTATGGCTACACCTTC.

This sequence joins TRBV13 and TRBJ2-7; D remains unclear. Germline V CDR1 and CDR2: PRHDT, FYEKMQ (reference sequence). The CDR3 totals 12 residues. V lost 4 bases, J lost 3 bases, and 7 bases lay in between. DNA of the CDR3: TGTGCCAGCAGCTCCCGCCTCTACGAGCAGTACTTC. It codes for CASSSRLYEQYF.

This sequence joins TRBV18 and TRBJ2-5; TRBD1 matches at 9 bases. CDR1 and CDR2 (germline): KGHSH, LQKENI. CDR3 length equals 13 residues. V lost 6 bases, J lost 5 bases, and 4 bases stayed unmatched. CDR3 loop: CASSRTGEETQYF. In nucleotides, the CDR3 is TGTGCCAGCTCCCGGACAGGGGAGGAGACCCAGTACTTC.